A selection of T cell receptor beta chains follows, all from one sample in a study of cytomegalovirus exposure and HLA in healthy donors. Sequencing used immunoSEQ multiplex PCR; TCRdb keeps in-frame clones, though not all of them. With about 200,000 clones in the sample, the ten largest clones hold roughly 0.74%. The material sequenced was PBMCs. The receptors were sampled from a boy aged 5-17 years in good health and CMV-seronegative. The CDR3 runs from the conserved cysteine through the conserved F or W. D genes are given only for firm matches.

>TRBJ1-3|NA|TRBV30
TGTGCCTGGAGTGTATGGGCCTACTCTGGAAACACCATATATTTT
CAWSVWAYSGNTIYF
>TRBJ2-7|NA|TRBV25-1
TGTGCCAGCAGTTCAGTTCCCCACGAGCAGTACTTC
CASSSVPHEQYF
>TRBJ1-6|TRBD1|TRBV6-1
TGTGCCAGCAGAACCGGGACAGGGTATAATTCACCCCTCCACTTT
CASRTGTGYNSPLHF
>TRBJ2-1|TRBD1|TRBV7-9
TGTGCCAGCAGCCATATCCCCGACAGGGGCTATGAGCAGTTCTTC
CASSHIPDRGYEQFF
>TRBJ1-4|NA|TRBV19
TGTGCCAGTACCTCCTACGGGGAACTGTTTTTT
CASTSYGELFF
>TRBJ2-5|NA|TRBV7-2
TGTGCCAGCAGCTTAGCCGGGGTACGGTACGCGGAGACCCAGTACTTC
CASSLAGVRYAETQYF
>TRBJ1-2|TRBD1|TRBV7-9
TGTGCCAGCAGCCCCTCCCCGGGACAGGGTTATGGCTACACCTTC
CASSPSPGQGYGYTF
>TRBJ1-5|NA|TRBV7-2
TGTGCCAGCAGCTCAAGCCGACAGGGCAATCAGCCCCAGCATTTT
CASSSSRQGNQPQHF
>TRBJ2-7|NA|TRBV28
TGTGCCAGCAGTTTACCCCTTCCCCCCTACGAGCAGTACTTC
CASSLPLPPYEQYF
>TRBJ2-4|NA|TRBV4-2
TGTGCCAGCAGCCAAGGCATAGATATAAACATTCAGTACTTC
CASSQGIDINIQYF
>TRBJ2-3|NA|TRBV7-6
TGTGCCAGCAGCCACCTCCGTTCAAAGCGAAGCACAGATACGCAGTATTTT
CASSHLRSKRSTDTQYF
>TRBJ2-7|NA|TRBV25-1
TGTGCCAGCAGGGAGGGGGAGGGCCCCCACGAGCAGTACTTC
CASREGEGPHEQYF
>TRBJ2-7|TRBD1|TRBV6-6
TGTGCCAGCAGTGACAACAGGGGGCGATCCTACGAGCAGTACTTC
CASSDNRGRSYEQYF
>TRBJ2-2|NA|TRBV7-9
TGTGCCAGCATCCCCATAATTGGGCTTTTCACCGGGGAGCTGTTTTTT
CASIPIIGLFTGELFF
>TRBJ2-3|NA|TRBV7-6
TGTGCCAGCAGCCCCACGACCCCGCGGGGTCGAGATACGCAGTATTTT
CASSPTTPRGRDTQYF
>TRBJ1-1|NA|TRBV6-6
TGTGCCAGCAGTTTCCTCAGGGTAGGTCCTGAAGCTTTCTTT
CASSFLRVGPEAFF
>TRBJ1-6|TRBD1|TRBV4-1
TGCGCCAGCAGCCGAACGGGACAGGGTTTTGGTTCACCCCTCCACTTT
CASSRTGQGFGSPLHF
>TRBJ1-2|NA|TRBV28
TGTGCCAGCACCATTGGGCGGGGAAACTATGGCTACACCTTC
CASTIGRGNYGYTF
>TRBJ1-2|NA|TRBV7-6
TGTGCCAGCAGCTCCCGGCGGGGGGGAATGGATGGCTACACCTTC
CASSSRRGGMDGYTF
>TRBJ1-4|TRBD1|TRBV6-1
TGTGCCAGCAGTGCCCGGGACAGGGGTTCCGGAAAACTGTTTTTT
CASSARDRGSGKLFF
>TRBJ1-1|NA|TRBV4-3
TGCGCCAGCAGCCAAGATCTGGGCCCGAACACTGAAGCTTTCTTT
CASSQDLGPNTEAFF
>TRBJ2-7|TRBD1|TRBV4-1
TGCGCCAGCAAGCCCACAGGGGCGAGAGAGCAGTACTTC
CASKPTGAREQYF
>TRBJ2-2|NA|TRBV18
TGTGCCAGCTCACCTTTCTCAGGGCTGAACACCGGGGAGCTGTTTTTT
CASSPFSGLNTGELFF
>TRBJ2-1|TRBD1|TRBV6-7
TGTGCCATACACAGGGACAGGATTAACAATGAGCAGTTCTTC
CAIHRDRINNEQFF
>TRBJ1-1|NA|TRBV5-5
TGTGCCAGCAGCGCGGGGGTAGTGGGGGACACTGAAGCTTTCTTT
CASSAGVVGDTEAFF
>TRBJ1-1|NA|TRBV9
TGTGCCAGCAGCGTAGGGCCGGGGGACACTGAAGCTTTCTTT
CASSVGPGDTEAFF
>TRBJ1-3|NA|TRBV7-8
TGTGCCAGCAGCTCTGACAGGATGGGGACTGGAAACACCATATATTTT
CASSSDRMGTGNTIYF
>TRBJ2-5|NA|TRBV5-1
TGCGCCAGCAGCTCCCAGGGACTCCAAGAGACCCAGTACTTC
CASSSQGLQETQYF
>TRBJ2-7|TRBD1|TRBV5-1
TGCGCCAGCAGCTTCGCAGGGGGCTACGAGCAGTACTTC
CASSFAGGYEQYF
>TRBJ2-1|TRBD1|TRBV11-3
TGTGCCAGCAGCTCCGGGACAGGAGGTCCCAATGAGCAGTTCTTC
CASSSGTGGPNEQFF